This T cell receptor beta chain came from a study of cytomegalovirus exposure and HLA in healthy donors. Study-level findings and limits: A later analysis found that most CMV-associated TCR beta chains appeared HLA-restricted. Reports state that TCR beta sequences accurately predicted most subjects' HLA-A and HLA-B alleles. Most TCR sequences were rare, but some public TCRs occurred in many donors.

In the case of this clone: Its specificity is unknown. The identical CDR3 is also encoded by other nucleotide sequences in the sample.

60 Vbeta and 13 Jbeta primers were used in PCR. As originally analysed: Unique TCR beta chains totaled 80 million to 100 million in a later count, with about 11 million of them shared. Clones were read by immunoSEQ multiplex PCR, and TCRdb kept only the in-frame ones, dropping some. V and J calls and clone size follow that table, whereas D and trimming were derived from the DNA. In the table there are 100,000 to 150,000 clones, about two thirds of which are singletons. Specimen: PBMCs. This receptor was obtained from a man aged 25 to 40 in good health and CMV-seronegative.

The CDR3 sequence: CASSHLRWGDTDTQYF. CDR3 coding DNA: TGTGCCAGCAGTCACCTTCGTTGGGGGGACACAGATACGCAGTATTTT. The chain is built from TRBV27 and TRBJ2-3; TRBD2 might be the D (6 bases). Trimming left V 5 bases short and J 2 bases short, with 17 bases between. The CDR3 has 16 residues. The V gene's germline CDR1 is MNHEY and CDR2 SMNVEV (reference sequence).